This T cell receptor (beta chain) was identified in a study of cytomegalovirus exposure and HLA in healthy donors. Use of 60 Vbeta and 13 Jbeta primers characterized the PCR. Produced via immunoSEQ multiplex PCR; TCRdb's table is partial and in-frame only. The sample has about 67,000 clones, and its top ten clones hold 5.3%. Of note for this clone: Antigen: not known.

Overall study findings and caveats: For most subjects, TCR beta sequences were reported to predict HLA-A and HLA-B alleles with accuracy. With later analysis, a missense DCLRE1C variant became linked to TCR beta V- and J-gene trimming. The presence/absence work took it that sequencing depth was about the same across donors.

Each donor was healthy, and each was a bone marrow donor. The V and J ends lost 6 bases and 5 bases, in that order; junction bases with no gene match: 13. CDR1 SGDLS and CDR2 YYNGEE come from the germline V gene. This CDR3 is built from 16 residues. V gene TRBV9 combines with J gene TRBJ2-1; TRBD1 aligns across 8 bases. This TCR derives from a man aged 30-40 years in good health and CMV-seropositive. The sample taken for sequencing was PBMCs. The CDR3 region has the DNA TGTGCCAGCACCAGGTCCGGACAGGGTTCCGACAATGAGCAGTTCTTC. Translated, it gives CASTRSGQGSDNEQFF. Full variable domain (outside the CDR3, taken from reference TRBV9 and TRBJ2-1): DSGVTQTPKHLITATGQRVTLRCSPRSGDLSVYWYQQSLDQGLQFLIQYYNGEERAKGNILERFSAQQFPDLHSELNLSSLELGDSALYFCASTRSGQGSDNEQFFGPGTRLTVL.